The 17 T cell receptor beta chains below come from one sample, sequenced in a study of brain metastases from non-small cell lung cancer. The method was immunoSEQ multiplex PCR; TCRdb's version includes in-frame clones alone and lacks a portion of them. The table lists approximately 4,700 clones, approximately 80% of them singletons. The specimen was primary lung tumor tissue. The source of these receptors is a donor aged 40 or older with non-small cell lung cancer.

This clone came up once. For the CDR3, the DNA is TGTGCCAGCAGCTTACTAGCGGTCTCCACAGATACGCAGTATTTT. Translation gives CASSLLAVSTDTQYF. The chain joins TRBV7-2 to TRBJ2-3; 7 nucleotides align to TRBD2. J was trimmed by 2 bases and V by 2 bases; bases with no gene match: 4. CDR1 is SGHTA, CDR2 FQGNSA, per germline. The CDR3 covers 15 residues.

V and J are TRBV24-1 and TRBJ2-2, with 8 nucleotides matching TRBD1. Germline values: CDR1 KGHDR, CDR2 SFDVKD. V lost 7 bases to trimming and J lost 7 bases; unmatched junction nucleotides: 7. CDR3 length: 14 residues. This CDR3 reads CATSADRDGGELFF. The CDR3 DNA reads as TGTGCCACCAGCGCGGACAGGGACGGCGGGGAGCTGTTTTTT.

V is TRBV30 and J is TRBJ1-6; 9 bases are shared with TRBD1. V lost 3 bases to trimming and J lost 7 bases; unmatched junction nucleotides: 4. Germline V gene data show CDR1 as GTSNPN and CDR2 as SVGIG (reference sequence). The CDR3 contains 14 residues. The CDR3 region is CAWSGGQGNSPLHF. The CDR3 DNA is TGTGCCTGGAGCGGGGGACAGGGCAATTCACCCCTCCACTTT.

The chain combines TRBV27 with TRBJ2-3; D could derive from TRBD1 or TRBD2 (5 bases each). CDR1 and CDR2 (germline): MNHEY, SMNVEV (reference sequence). This CDR3 is 13 amino acids long. Trimming removed 2 bases at V and 10 bases at J, with 13 bases between. The CDR3 spells CASSLGVGGAQYF. The CDR3 DNA reads TGTGCCAGCAGTTTAGGAGTTGGGGGTGCGCAGTATTTT.

This chain connects TRBV7-3 to TRBJ1-6; D is undetermined. Trimming took 0 bases from V and 7 from J, leaving 10 bases between them. The V gene's germline CDR1 is SGHTA and CDR2 FQGTGA. This CDR3 region has 15 residues. Written as DNA, the CDR3 is TGTGCCAGCAGCTTAACCGGAAATGACAATTCACCCCTCCACTTT. Encoded protein: CASSLTGNDNSPLHF.

The chain employs TRBV5-1 and TRBJ1-2, with TRBD1 identical over 10 bases. Looked up from germline, CDR1 is SGHRS and CDR2 is YFSETQ. J gave up 1 base and V 4 bases, and 7 bases lay outside the gene matches. The CDR3 length is 16 residues. The CDR3 region is CASSPAGTGVNYGYTF. In DNA, the CDR3 is TGCGCCAGCAGCCCGGCCGGGACAGGGGTTAACTATGGCTACACCTTC.

CDR3 nucleotides: TGTGCCACCAGCAGCCGACAGGGTCGCGAGCAGTACGTC. Residues: CATSSRQGREQYV. V gene TRBV15 combines with J gene TRBJ2-7; the match to TRBD1 covers 7 bases. The V and J ends lost 3 bases and 6 bases, in that order; junction bases with no gene match: 5. This CDR3 spans 13 amino acids. Germline V lookup: CDR1 LNHNV, CDR2 YYDKDF (reference sequence).

The V call is TRBV7-3, the J call TRBJ2-6; no definite D call. The CDR3 extends over 13 amino acids. Germline V CDR1 and CDR2: SGHTA, FQGTGA. The V gene lost 2 bases and the J gene lost 2 bases, with 1 base spanning the gap. This chain's CDR3 is CASSLAGANVLTF. The CDR3 coding sequence is TGTGCCAGCAGCTTAGCTGGGGCCAACGTCCTGACTTTC.

In this sample, this clone turned up once. In the same sample, other DNA sequences code for this CDR3. J is TRBJ2-5 and V is TRBV7-2; TRBD2 aligns across 11 bases. CDR3 length equals 16 residues. Germline-derived CDR1 and CDR2 are SGHTA and FQGNSA. V was pared by 6 bases and J by 2 bases, with 8 bases of the junction left unmatched. CDR3 protein: CASSNSGGARQETQYF. CDR3 in DNA: TGTGCCAGCAGTAATAGCGGGGGGGCCCGGCAAGAGACCCAGTACTTC.

This clone has just one count. This chain links TRBV24-1 with TRBJ1-2, with a possible D match to TRBD1 (5 bases). V lost 6 bases to trimming and J lost 3 bases, with 10 bases between them. The CDR3 sequence is 13 residues long. Germline V gives CDR1 KGHDR, CDR2 SFDVKD. The chain's CDR3 is CATSRGRDYGYTF. CDR3 bases: TGTGCCACCAGTAGGGGACGGGACTATGGCTACACCTTC.

J is TRBJ1-2 and V is TRBV6-4; D unclear. V was pared by 5 bases and J by 4 bases, with 20 bases between. The CDR3 is 16 amino acids. In germline, CDR1 is MRHNA, CDR2 SNTAGT. The CDR3 is CASSPDQTQMSYGYTF. In DNA form, the CDR3 reads TGTGCCAGCAGTCCTGATCAGACTCAAATGAGCTATGGCTACACCTTC.

The J gene is TRBJ1-6, the V gene TRBV7-2; 7 nucleotides match TRBD1. The junction had 5 bases not matched to a gene; V was cut back by 5 bases and J by 4 bases. Germline loops: CDR1 SGHTA, CDR2 FQGNSA. CDR3 length: 15 amino acids. CDR3 residues: CASSPPTGYNSPLHF. CDR3 sequence (DNA): TGTGCCAGCAGCCCCCCGACAGGGTATAATTCACCCCTCCACTTT.

This chain connects TRBV25-1 to TRBJ1-2; D may be TRBD1 (6 bases). This CDR3 has 13 amino acids. Trimming shortened V by 3 bases and J by 7 bases, and 12 bases separated the two germline ends. In germline, CDR1 is MGHDK, CDR2 SYGVNS. CDR3 DNA sequence: TGTGCCAGCAGTGAGGGGGGGGCAAGTGGCTACACCTTC. As protein: CASSEGGASGYTF.

The chain is built from TRBV6-1 and TRBJ1-2; TRBD1 agrees at 12 bases. Germline CDR1 MNHNS, CDR2 SASEGT. V trimming: 1 base; J trimming: 7 bases; junction bases outside the gene matches: 7. This CDR3 comprises 16 residues. The CDR3 region has the DNA TGTGCCAGCAGTGAAGAGGGGACAGGGGGCCTGGGTGGCTACACCTTC. Residues: CASSEEGTGGLGGYTF.

The chain carries TRBV5-5 and TRBJ2-2; possibly TRBD1 or TRBD2 for D (6 bases each). V dropped 0 bases and J dropped 4 bases, with 13 bases sitting between them. The CDR3 is 16 amino acids. Germline CDR1 SGHKS, CDR2 YYEKEE (reference sequence). CDR3 sequence reads: CASSLARGGPTGELFF. The CDR3 nucleotides are TGTGCCAGCAGCTTGGCCAGAGGGGGGCCCACCGGGGAGCTGTTTTTT.

This rearrangement joins TRBV20-1 to TRBJ2-1; D unclear. The CDR3 is 12 residues long. The V and J ends lost 3 bases and 5 bases respectively, with 8 bases between them. The germline V gene encodes CDR1 DFQATT and CDR2 SNEGSKA (reference sequence). CDR3 sequence: CSASVIDNEQFF. The CDR3 region has the DNA TGCAGTGCTAGTGTGATAGACAATGAGCAGTTCTTC.

This clone is large. The chain combines TRBV9 with TRBJ2-2; no definite D call. Trimming cost V 2 bases and J 7 bases, with 6 bases left between them. The CDR3 contains 12 residues. Germline V CDR1 and CDR2: SGDLS, YYNGEE. In nucleotides, the CDR3 is TGTGCCAGCAGCGTGTTTGGCGGGGAGCTGTTTTTT. Translation gives CASSVFGGELFF.